This is a list of T cell receptor beta chains from one sample in a study of shared clonotypes between healthy human individuals. TCRdb's copy holds only in-frame clones and misses some; the assay was immunoSEQ multiplex PCR. The sample lists roughly 1,000,000 clones; approximately 78% were seen once. Material: memory CD4+ T cells from PBMCs. These receptors were taken from a man between 18 and 29 years old in good health. Some clones in this sample may be carry-over from other donors' samples. Both conserved end residues are part of each CDR3. The D gene is left open where the match is weak. Not every row has a clone size; where given, it reads once, few, many or a size class.

v_gene: TRBV27; j_gene: TRBJ1-5; d_gene: -; abundance: -; CDR3aa: CASSQGVGQPQHF; CDR3nt: TGTGCCAGCAGTCAGGGTGTGGGTCAGCCCCAGCATTTT
v_gene: TRBV5-1; j_gene: TRBJ2-2; d_gene: -; abundance: -; CDR3aa: CASSLGPGDTGELFF; CDR3nt: TGCGCCAGCAGCTTGGGACCCGGGGACACCGGGGAGCTGTTTTTT
v_gene: TRBV6-5; j_gene: TRBJ2-1; d_gene: -; abundance: -; CDR3aa: CASSEGVGEQFF; CDR3nt: TGTGCCAGCAGTGAGGGGGTAGGTGAGCAGTTCTTC
v_gene: TRBV28; j_gene: TRBJ2-5; d_gene: -; abundance: -; CDR3aa: CASSRGATQYF; CDR3nt: TGTGCCAGCAGTCGGGGGGCGACCCAGTACTTC
v_gene: TRBV27; j_gene: TRBJ2-1; d_gene: -; abundance: -; CDR3aa: CASSQTTDKDEQFF; CDR3nt: TGTGCCAGCAGCCAAACCACGGACAAAGATGAGCAGTTCTTC
v_gene: TRBV9; j_gene: TRBJ2-1; d_gene: -; abundance: few; CDR3aa: CASSVSPTSDEQFF; CDR3nt: TGTGCCAGCAGCGTTTCCCCCACCTCCGATGAGCAGTTCTTC
v_gene: TRBV4-2; j_gene: TRBJ2-3; d_gene: -; abundance: -; CDR3aa: CASSHRGRLSTDTQYF; CDR3nt: TGTGCCAGCAGCCACCGCGGCAGATTAAGCACAGATACGCAGTATTTT
v_gene: TRBV28; j_gene: TRBJ1-1; d_gene: -; abundance: -; CDR3aa: CASSLFRGRIEAFF; CDR3nt: TGTGCCAGCAGTTTATTCAGGGGTAGGATTGAAGCTTTCTTT
v_gene: TRBV6-6; j_gene: TRBJ2-2; d_gene: -; abundance: -; CDR3aa: CASKGTATGELFF; CDR3nt: TGTGCCAGCAAAGGGACGGCCACCGGGGAGCTGTTTTTT
v_gene: TRBV5-1; j_gene: TRBJ1-1; d_gene: -; abundance: -; CDR3aa: CASSLRGENTEAFF; CDR3nt: TGCGCCAGCAGTCTCCGGGGGGAGAACACTGAAGCTTTCTTT
v_gene: TRBV20-1; j_gene: TRBJ1-1; d_gene: -; abundance: few; CDR3aa: CSARARTEAFF; CDR3nt: TGCAGTGCTAGAGCTCGGACTGAAGCTTTCTTT
v_gene: TRBV6-1; j_gene: TRBJ2-7; d_gene: -; abundance: -; CDR3aa: CASSGRGSSYEQYF; CDR3nt: TGTGCCAGCAGTGGCCGGGGCAGCTCCTACGAGCAGTACTTC
v_gene: TRBV5-8; j_gene: TRBJ1-1; d_gene: -; abundance: -; CDR3aa: CASSKSGTNVAFF; CDR3nt: TGTGCCAGCTCAAAATCCGGGACAAACGTCGCTTTCTTT
v_gene: TRBV5-5; j_gene: TRBJ2-3; d_gene: -; abundance: -; CDR3aa: CASSLAHSRDTQYF; CDR3nt: TGTGCCAGCAGCTTGGCCCACAGTAGGGATACGCAGTATTTT
v_gene: TRBV2; j_gene: TRBJ2-7; d_gene: -; abundance: -; CDR3aa: CASNRANYEQYF; CDR3nt: TGTGCCAGCAACAGGGCAAACTACGAGCAGTACTTC
v_gene: TRBV28; j_gene: TRBJ1-5; d_gene: TRBD1; abundance: few; CDR3aa: CASNAPHRGWNQPQHF; CDR3nt: TGTGCCAGCAACGCCCCCCACAGGGGGTGGAATCAGCCCCAGCATTTT
v_gene: TRBV5-3; j_gene: TRBJ2-5; d_gene: -; abundance: -; CDR3aa: CARSFLSQETQYF; CDR3nt: TGTGCCAGAAGCTTCCTTTCCCAAGAGACCCAGTACTTC
v_gene: TRBV5-1; j_gene: TRBJ2-2; d_gene: -; abundance: once; CDR3aa: CASSLGVGRTGELFF; CDR3nt: TGCGCCAGCAGCTTGGGGGTCGGCCGCACCGGGGAGCTGTTTTTT
v_gene: TRBV29-1; j_gene: TRBJ2-4; d_gene: -; abundance: -; CDR3aa: CSARASGSKNIQYF; CDR3nt: TGCAGCGCCCGTGCCTCGGGGTCCAAAAACATTCAGTACTTC
v_gene: TRBV11-3; j_gene: TRBJ1-1; d_gene: -; abundance: -; CDR3aa: CASSPSGGSEAFF; CDR3nt: TGTGCCAGCAGCCCTTCTGGGGGGTCTGAAGCTTTCTTT
v_gene: TRBV5-1; j_gene: TRBJ2-5; d_gene: -; abundance: -; CDR3aa: CASSLDLQETQYF; CDR3nt: TGCGCCAGCAGCTTGGACTTACAAGAGACCCAGTACTTC
v_gene: TRBV19; j_gene: TRBJ2-7; d_gene: TRBD2; abundance: few; CDR3aa: CASRAGTSGNPTYEQYF; CDR3nt: TGTGCCAGTAGGGCCGGGACTAGCGGGAATCCCACCTACGAGCAGTACTTC
v_gene: TRBV7-8; j_gene: TRBJ2-5; d_gene: TRBD2; abundance: -; CDR3aa: CASSLGAGAFRVETQYF; CDR3nt: TGTGCCAGCAGCTTAGGAGCGGGAGCATTCCGAGTGGAGACCCAGTACTTC
v_gene: TRBV19; j_gene: TRBJ1-2; d_gene: -; abundance: few; CDR3aa: CASSIGGGTYGYTF; CDR3nt: TGTGCCAGTAGTATAGGCGGGGGAACCTATGGCTACACCTTC
v_gene: TRBV6-5; j_gene: TRBJ1-1; d_gene: TRBD1; abundance: -; CDR3aa: CASSAVSGQGGAFF; CDR3nt: TGTGCCAGCAGTGCCGTTTCGGGACAGGGGGGAGCTTTCTTT
v_gene: TRBV7-9; j_gene: TRBJ1-2; d_gene: TRBD1; abundance: -; CDR3aa: CASIKDRAHYGYTF; CDR3nt: TGTGCCAGCATCAAAGACAGGGCTCACTATGGCTACACCTTC
v_gene: TRBV27; j_gene: TRBJ1-5; d_gene: TRBD1; abundance: few; CDR3aa: CASSLSRGLHQPQHF; CDR3nt: TGTGCCAGCAGTTTAAGCAGGGGGCTGCATCAGCCCCAGCATTTT
v_gene: TRBV29-1; j_gene: TRBJ1-1; d_gene: -; abundance: -; CDR3aa: CSVEPHPGEQKNTEAFF; CDR3nt: TGCAGCGTTGAACCACACCCGGGGGAACAGAAGAACACTGAAGCTTTCTTT
v_gene: TRBV28; j_gene: TRBJ2-7; d_gene: -; abundance: few; CDR3aa: CASNQYRVAYEQYF; CDR3nt: TGTGCCAGCAATCAATACAGGGTAGCCTACGAGCAGTACTTC
v_gene: TRBV10-3; j_gene: TRBJ2-7; d_gene: -; abundance: -; CDR3aa: CAISERGSSYEQYF; CDR3nt: TGTGCCATCAGTGAGCGGGGGAGCTCCTACGAGCAGTACTTC
v_gene: TRBV7-2; j_gene: TRBJ1-1; d_gene: -; abundance: -; CDR3aa: CASSLLSETEAFF; CDR3nt: TGTGCCAGCAGCTTACTTTCGGAGACTGAAGCTTTCTTT
v_gene: TRBV5-1; j_gene: TRBJ1-2; d_gene: -; abundance: -; CDR3aa: CASSLGDGNGYTF; CDR3nt: TGCGCCAGCAGCTTGGGGGACGGGAATGGCTACACCTTC
v_gene: TRBV28; j_gene: TRBJ1-3; d_gene: TRBD1; abundance: -; CDR3aa: CASSLATGGAWGNTIYF; CDR3nt: TGTGCCAGCAGTTTAGCTACAGGGGGTGCCTGGGGGAACACCATATATTTT
v_gene: TRBV5-1; j_gene: TRBJ1-2; d_gene: -; abundance: once; CDR3aa: CASSLDQAGYTF; CDR3nt: TGCGCCAGCAGCTTGGATCAGGCTGGCTACACCTTC
v_gene: TRBV30; j_gene: TRBJ2-2; d_gene: TRBD2; abundance: -; CDR3aa: CAWSELAGGELFF; CDR3nt: TGTGCCTGGAGTGAACTAGCGGGAGGGGAGCTGTTTTTT
v_gene: TRBV5-1; j_gene: TRBJ2-7; d_gene: -; abundance: -; CDR3aa: CASSPGMREQYF; CDR3nt: TGCGCCAGCAGCCCCGGAATGAGGGAGCAGTACTTC
v_gene: TRBV7-3; j_gene: TRBJ2-2; d_gene: -; abundance: few; CDR3aa: CASSPRLSGAGELFF; CDR3nt: TGTGCCAGCAGCCCCCGGCTATCAGGAGCCGGGGAGCTGTTTTTT